Each of the 10 T cell receptor beta chains below was sequenced from the same sample in a study of cytomegalovirus exposure and HLA in healthy donors. PCR amplification relied on 60 Vbeta primers (plus 13 Jbeta primers). The protocol was immunoSEQ multiplex PCR, while the TCRdb copy is restricted to in-frame clones and leaves out a portion. This table holds 150,000 to 200,000 clones, 75% to 85% found once. Sequenced input: PBMCs. These receptors all come from a woman between 50 and 59 years old in good health and CMV-seronegative.

The chain is built from TRBV13 and TRBJ1-2; a weak D match, TRBD1 (5 bases). The CDR3 covers 15 residues. Per germline, CDR1 PRHDT and CDR2 FYEKMQ (reference sequence). V was cut by 0 bases and J by 0 bases, with 8 bases left in between. This CDR3 reads CASSLGGPANYGYTF. For the CDR3, the DNA is TGTGCCAGCAGCTTAGGGGGGCCTGCTAACTATGGCTACACCTTC. The complete variable domain, with remaining parts taken from reference TRBV13 and TRBJ1-2, reads AAGVIQSPRHLIKEKRETATLKCYPIPRHDTVYWYQQGPGQDPQFLISFYEKMQSDKGSIPDRFSAQQFSDYHSELNMSSLELGDSALYFCASSLGGPANYGYTFGSGTRLTVV.

Comments on this clone: Other DNA sequences of this sample code for an identical CDR3. The chain employs TRBV5-1 and TRBJ1-1; D perhaps matches TRBD1 (6 bases). The CDR3 is 13 residues long. Trimming cost V 0 bases and J 4 bases, with 7 bases left between them. CDR1 and CDR2 (germline): SGHRS, YFSETQ. The CDR3: CASSLAGVTEAFF. CDR3 nucleotides: TGCGCCAGCAGCTTGGCAGGGGTCACTGAAGCTTTCTTT. Supplemented by reference TRBV5-1 and TRBJ1-1, the full variable domain reads KAGVTQTPRYLIKTRGQQVTLSCSPISGHRSVSWYQQTPGQGLQFLFEYFSETQRNKGNFPGRFSGRQFSNSRSEMNVSTLELGDSALYLCASSLAGVTEAFFGQGTRLTVV.

This chain uses TRBV6-1 with TRBJ1-3; TRBD1 aligns across 9 bases. The CDR3 is made up of 17 amino acids. V lost 6 bases and J lost 0; bases outside the gene matches: 9. Germline V lookup: CDR1 MNHNS, CDR2 SASEGT. Here the CDR3 reads CASSESGTGNSGNTIYF. CDR3 DNA: TGTGCCAGCAGCGAATCCGGGACAGGGAACTCTGGAAACACCATATATTTT.

The chain has TRBV5-1 and TRBJ1-1; 7 bases line up with TRBD1. In germline, CDR1 is SGHRS, CDR2 YFSETQ. The length of the CDR3 is 14 residues. V was pared by 4 bases and J by 0 bases, with 3 bases of the junction left unmatched. In DNA form, the CDR3 reads TGCGCCAGCAGCCCCGGACAGGTGAACACTGAAGCTTTCTTT. It yields the protein CASSPGQVNTEAFF.

Comment on this clone: Other DNA sequences within the sample encode an identical CDR3. This chain links TRBV18 with TRBJ1-1; D is unresolved. V was shortened by 6 bases and J by 5 bases, with 7 bases between the two germline ends. The CDR3 covers 11 residues. Germline CDR1 KGHSH, CDR2 LQKENI. The DNA for the CDR3 is TGTGCCAGCTCCCCCGGGACTGAAGCTTTCTTT. Translated, it gives CASSPGTEAFF. The full variable domain, in which reference TRBV18 and TRBJ1-1 provide the parts outside the CDR3, is NAGVMQNPRHLVRRRGQEARLRCSPMKGHSHVYWYRQLPEEGLKFMVYLQKENIIDESGMPKERFSAEFPKEGPSILRIQQVVRGDSAAYFCASSPGTEAFFGQGTRLTVV.

The rearrangement uses TRBV9 and TRBJ1-3, with no clear D. Germline assignment: CDR1 SGDLS and CDR2 YYNGEE. The CDR3 contains 17 residues. V was cut by 0 bases and J by 0 bases, with 13 bases left in between. The CDR3 spells CASSVGGTDYSGNTIYF. The CDR3 DNA is TGTGCCAGCAGCGTAGGGGGAACAGACTACTCTGGAAACACCATATATTTT. The full variable domain, in which reference TRBV9 and TRBJ1-3 provide the parts outside the CDR3, is DSGVTQTPKHLITATGQRVTLRCSPRSGDLSVYWYQQSLDQGLQFLIQYYNGEERAKGNILERFSAQQFPDLHSELNLSSLELGDSALYFCASSVGGTDYSGNTIYFGEGSWLTVV.

The chain is built from TRBV4-1 and TRBJ2-3; possibly TRBD1 for D (6 bases). Trimming shortened V by 1 base and J by 2 bases, and 10 bases separated the two germline ends. CDR1 and CDR2 (germline): MGHRA, YSYEKL. The CDR3 is 15 residues long. Here the CDR3 DNA reads TGCGCCAGCAGCCAAGTGAGGGGGAACACAGATACGCAGTATTTT. This sequence encodes CASSQVRGNTDTQYF.

This clone has only a few counts. This chain links TRBV19 with TRBJ1-2; D remains ambiguous. The CDR3 loop spans 15 amino acids. V was trimmed by 4 bases and J by 2 bases, leaving 14 bases between them. Germline CDR1 is LNHDA and CDR2 is SQIVND (reference sequence). CDR3 protein: CASSNRGRTNYGYTF. The CDR3 DNA reads as TGTGCCAGTAGTAACCGTGGCCGCACAAACTATGGCTACACCTTC.

By share of the sample, this clone is medium-sized. The chain recombines TRBV5-6 with TRBJ1-1, with 7 nucleotides matching TRBD1. Germline CDR1 reads SGHDT; CDR2 reads YYEEEE. The CDR3 has 16 amino acids. The trim removed 0 bases at V and 5 bases at J, leaving 10 bases unmatched. For the CDR3, the DNA is TGTGCCAGCAGCTTGGCCCCGATCCAGGGGGGAACTGAAGCTTTCTTT. Residues: CASSLAPIQGGTEAFF.

The J gene is TRBJ2-5, the V gene TRBV11-2; D is uncertain. V lost 5 bases and J lost 1, with 11 bases in between. The CDR3 length is 14 residues. CDR1 SGHAT and CDR2 FQNNGV come from the germline V gene. CDR3 protein: CASSPTGIQETQYF. In DNA, the CDR3 is TGTGCCAGCAGCCCAACCGGTATCCAAGAGACCCAGTACTTC.